The source of this TCR beta chain is a study of T cell responses to AZD1222 COVID-19 vaccine. Findings and caveats of the study: Researchers report vaccine-associated CD4 TCRs spanning spike, with dominance at 160-218 and 743-854. It was only after the peak T cell response that any repertoires were sampled. Donors were mostly white British, more females; clonal diversity possibly underestimated.

This clone was found once. Its antigen remains unknown. Measured with immunoSEQ multiplex PCR; TCRdb has only the in-frame clones, and not every one. The table has 75,000 or so clones, under 95% seen once; the top ten hold around 26%. Germline CDR1 and CDR2: LGHDT and YNNKEL (reference sequence). V was clipped by 0 bases and J by 0 bases, with 8 bases between them. This CDR3 contains 16 residues. Analyses pooled second doses at about 4 or about 12 weeks. The source material was peripheral blood, sampled 28 days after the second AZD1222 dose. This receptor was taken from an adult who received the AZD1222 COVID-19 vaccine. The rearrangement uses TRBV3-1 (or the pseudogene TRBV3-2) and TRBJ1-4; D may be TRBD1 (6 bases). The chain's CDR3 is CASSQDTGSTNEKLFF. CDR3 nucleotide sequence: TGTGCCAGCAGCCAAGATACAGGGTCAACTAATGAAAAACTGTTTTTT.